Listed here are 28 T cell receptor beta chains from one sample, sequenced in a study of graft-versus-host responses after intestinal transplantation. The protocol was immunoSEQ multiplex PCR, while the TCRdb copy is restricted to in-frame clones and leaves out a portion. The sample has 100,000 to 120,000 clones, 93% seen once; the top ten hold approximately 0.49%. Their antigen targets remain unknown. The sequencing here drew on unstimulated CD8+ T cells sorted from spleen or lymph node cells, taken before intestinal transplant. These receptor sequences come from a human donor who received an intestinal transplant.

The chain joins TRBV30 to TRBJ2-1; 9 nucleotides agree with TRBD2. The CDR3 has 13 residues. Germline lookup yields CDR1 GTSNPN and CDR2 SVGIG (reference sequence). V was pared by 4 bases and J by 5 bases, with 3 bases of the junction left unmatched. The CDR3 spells CAWTLAGDNEQFF. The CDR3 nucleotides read TGTGCCTGGACGTTAGCGGGGGACAATGAGCAGTTCTTC.

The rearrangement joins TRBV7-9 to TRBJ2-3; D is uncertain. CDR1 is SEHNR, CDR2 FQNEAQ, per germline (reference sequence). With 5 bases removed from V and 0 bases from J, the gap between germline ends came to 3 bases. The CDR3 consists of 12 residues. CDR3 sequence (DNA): TGTGCCAGCAGCCCTAGCACAGATACGCAGTATTTT. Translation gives CASSPSTDTQYF.

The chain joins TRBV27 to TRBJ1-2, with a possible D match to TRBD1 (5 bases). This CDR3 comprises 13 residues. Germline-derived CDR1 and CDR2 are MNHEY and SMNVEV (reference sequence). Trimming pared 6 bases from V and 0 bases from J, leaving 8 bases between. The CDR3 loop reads CASSWGANYGYTF. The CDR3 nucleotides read TGTGCCAGCAGCTGGGGGGCTAACTATGGCTACACCTTC.

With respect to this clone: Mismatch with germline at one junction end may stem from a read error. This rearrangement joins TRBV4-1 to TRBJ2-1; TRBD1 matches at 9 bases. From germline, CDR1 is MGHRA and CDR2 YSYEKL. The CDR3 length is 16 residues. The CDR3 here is CASSQEGDFPGQGLVF. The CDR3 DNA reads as TGCGCCAGCAGCCAAGAAGGAGATTTTCCGGGACAGGGTTTGGTCTTC.

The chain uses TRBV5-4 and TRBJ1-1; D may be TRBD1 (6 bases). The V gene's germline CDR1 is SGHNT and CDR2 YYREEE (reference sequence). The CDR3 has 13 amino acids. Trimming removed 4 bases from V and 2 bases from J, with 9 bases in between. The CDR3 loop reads CASSPGTNTEAFF. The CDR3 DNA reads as TGTGCCAGCAGCCCCGGGACAAACACTGAAGCTTTCTTT.

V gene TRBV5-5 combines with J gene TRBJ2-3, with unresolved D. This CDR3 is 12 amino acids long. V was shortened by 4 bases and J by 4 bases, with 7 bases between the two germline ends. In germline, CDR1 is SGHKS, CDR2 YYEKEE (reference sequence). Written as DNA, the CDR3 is TGTGCCAGCAGCCCGAGCCCAGATACGCAGTATTTT. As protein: CASSPSPDTQYF.

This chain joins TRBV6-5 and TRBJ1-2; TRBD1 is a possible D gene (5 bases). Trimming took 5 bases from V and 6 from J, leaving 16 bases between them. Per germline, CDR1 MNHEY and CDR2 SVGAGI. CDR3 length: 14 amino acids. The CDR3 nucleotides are TGTGCCAGCAGTCCTGGCGGGGGGTTTGATGGCTACACCTTC. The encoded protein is CASSPGGGFDGYTF.

The CDR3 here is CASSVEGVYGYTF. The CDR3 DNA is TGTGCCAGCAGCGTCGAGGGGGTCTATGGCTACACCTTC. This rearrangement joins TRBV5-4 to TRBJ1-2; D may be TRBD1 (6 bases). The germline CDR1 and CDR2 sequences are SGHNT and YYREEE (reference sequence). V was cut by 4 bases and J by 4 bases, with 11 bases left in between. The CDR3 sequence is 13 residues long.

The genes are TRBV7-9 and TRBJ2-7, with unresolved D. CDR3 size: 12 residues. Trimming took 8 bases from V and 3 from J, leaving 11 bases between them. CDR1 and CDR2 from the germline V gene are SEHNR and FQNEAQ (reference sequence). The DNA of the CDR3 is TGTGCCAGCGGAACGGCTAGCTACGAGCAGTACTTC. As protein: CASGTASYEQYF.

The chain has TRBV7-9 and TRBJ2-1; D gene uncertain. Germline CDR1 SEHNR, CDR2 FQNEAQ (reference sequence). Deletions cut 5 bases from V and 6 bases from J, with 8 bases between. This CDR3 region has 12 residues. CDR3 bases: TGTGCCAGCAGCCACTTGTTCAATGAGCAGTTCTTC. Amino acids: CASSHLFNEQFF.

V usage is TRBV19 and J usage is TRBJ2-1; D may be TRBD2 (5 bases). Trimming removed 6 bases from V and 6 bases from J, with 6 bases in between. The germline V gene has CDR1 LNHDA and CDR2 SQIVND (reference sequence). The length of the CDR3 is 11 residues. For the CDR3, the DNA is TGTGCCAGTAGCGAGGGCAATGAGCAGTTCTTC. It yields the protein CASSEGNEQFF.

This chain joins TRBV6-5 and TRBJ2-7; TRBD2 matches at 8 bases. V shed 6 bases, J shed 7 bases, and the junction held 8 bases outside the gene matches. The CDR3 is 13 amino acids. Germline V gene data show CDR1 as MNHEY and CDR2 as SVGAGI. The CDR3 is CASSLGGGSEQYF. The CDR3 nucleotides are TGTGCCAGCAGCCTCGGGGGGGGGTCGGAGCAGTACTTC.

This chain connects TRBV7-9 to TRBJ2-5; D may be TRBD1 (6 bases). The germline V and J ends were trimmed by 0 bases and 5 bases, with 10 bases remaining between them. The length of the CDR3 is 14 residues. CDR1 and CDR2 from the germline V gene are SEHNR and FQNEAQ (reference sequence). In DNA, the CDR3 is TGTGCCAGCAGCTTAGCGAACAGGGTGGAGACCCAGTACTTC. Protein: CASSLANRVETQYF.

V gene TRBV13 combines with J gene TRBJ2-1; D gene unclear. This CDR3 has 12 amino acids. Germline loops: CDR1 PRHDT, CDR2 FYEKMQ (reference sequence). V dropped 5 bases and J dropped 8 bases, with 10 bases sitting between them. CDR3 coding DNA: TGTGCCAGCAGCAAACTAAGACATGAGCAGTTCTTC. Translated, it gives CASSKLRHEQFF.

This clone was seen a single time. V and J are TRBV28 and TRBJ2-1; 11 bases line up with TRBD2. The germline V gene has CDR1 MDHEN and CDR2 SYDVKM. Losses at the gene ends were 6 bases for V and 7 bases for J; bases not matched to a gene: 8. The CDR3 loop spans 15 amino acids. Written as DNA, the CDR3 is TGTGCCAGCAGCGGCACTAGCGGGAGTTCGAATGAGCAGTTCTTC. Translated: CASSGTSGSSNEQFF.

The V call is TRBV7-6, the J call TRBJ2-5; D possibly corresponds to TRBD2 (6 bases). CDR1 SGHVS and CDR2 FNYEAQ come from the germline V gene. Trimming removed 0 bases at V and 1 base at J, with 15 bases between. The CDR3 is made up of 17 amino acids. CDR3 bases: TGTGCCAGCAGCTTAGCCGCCCCAGCGGGCGTCCAAGAGACCCAGTACTTC. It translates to CASSLAAPAGVQETQYF.

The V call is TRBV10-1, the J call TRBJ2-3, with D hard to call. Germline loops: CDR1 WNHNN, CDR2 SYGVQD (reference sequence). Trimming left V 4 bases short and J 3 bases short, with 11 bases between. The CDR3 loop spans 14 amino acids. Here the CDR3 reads CASSAGPGTDTQYF. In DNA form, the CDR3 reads TGCGCCAGCAGTGCTGGGCCTGGGACAGATACGCAGTATTTT.

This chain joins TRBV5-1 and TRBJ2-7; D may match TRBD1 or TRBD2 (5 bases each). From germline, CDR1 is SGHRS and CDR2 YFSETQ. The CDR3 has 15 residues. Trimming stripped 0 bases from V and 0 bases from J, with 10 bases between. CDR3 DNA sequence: TGCGCCAGCAGCTTGGGAACGGGACCCTCCTACGAGCAGTACTTC. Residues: CASSLGTGPSYEQYF.

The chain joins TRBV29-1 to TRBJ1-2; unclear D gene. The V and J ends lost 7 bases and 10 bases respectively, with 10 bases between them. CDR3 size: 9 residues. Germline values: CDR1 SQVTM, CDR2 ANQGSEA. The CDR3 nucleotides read TGCAGCGGAGGTGAGGACTACACCTTC. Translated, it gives CSGGEDYTF.

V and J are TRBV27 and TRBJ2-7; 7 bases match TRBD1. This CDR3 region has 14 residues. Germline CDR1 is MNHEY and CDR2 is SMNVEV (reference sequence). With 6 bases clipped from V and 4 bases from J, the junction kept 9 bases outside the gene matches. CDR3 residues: CASSSGTVYYEQYF. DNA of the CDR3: TGTGCCAGCAGCTCCGGGACAGTATATTACGAGCAGTACTTC.

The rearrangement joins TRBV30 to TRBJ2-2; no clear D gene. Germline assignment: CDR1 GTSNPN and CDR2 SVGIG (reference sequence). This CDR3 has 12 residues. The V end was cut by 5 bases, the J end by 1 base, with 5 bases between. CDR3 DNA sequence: TGTGCCTGGGCACAGAACACCGGGGAGCTGTTTTTT. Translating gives CAWAQNTGELFF.

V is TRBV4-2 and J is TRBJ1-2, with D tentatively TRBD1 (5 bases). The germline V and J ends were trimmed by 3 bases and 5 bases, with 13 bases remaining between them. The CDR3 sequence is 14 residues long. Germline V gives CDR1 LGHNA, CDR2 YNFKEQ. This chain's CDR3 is CASSHAGLGYGYTF. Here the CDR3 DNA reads TGTGCCAGCAGCCATGCAGGGTTAGGGTATGGCTACACCTTC.

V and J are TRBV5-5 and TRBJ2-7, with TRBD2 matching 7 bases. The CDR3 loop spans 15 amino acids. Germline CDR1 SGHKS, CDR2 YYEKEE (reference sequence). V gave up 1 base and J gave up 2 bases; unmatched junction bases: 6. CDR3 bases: TGTGCCAGCAGCTTGCAGCTAGCGGCCACCTACGAGCAGTACTTC. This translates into CASSLQLAATYEQYF.

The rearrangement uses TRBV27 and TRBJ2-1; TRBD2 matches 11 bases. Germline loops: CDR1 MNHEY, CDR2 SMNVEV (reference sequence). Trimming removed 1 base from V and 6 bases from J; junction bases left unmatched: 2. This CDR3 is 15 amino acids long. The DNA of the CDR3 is TGTGCCAGCAGTTTATTAGGGACTAGCGGCAATGAGCAGTTCTTC. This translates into CASSLLGTSGNEQFF.

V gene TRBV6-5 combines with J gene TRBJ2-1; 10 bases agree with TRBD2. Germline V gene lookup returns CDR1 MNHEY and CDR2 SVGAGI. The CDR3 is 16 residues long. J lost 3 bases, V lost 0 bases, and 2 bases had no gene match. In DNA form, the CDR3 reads TGTGCCAGCAGTTACTCCCTAGCGGGAGACTACAATGAGCAGTTCTTC. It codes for CASSYSLAGDYNEQFF.

CDR3 residues: CASSHPEEEQFF. CDR3 bases: TGTGCCAGCAGCCACCCGGAGGAGGAGCAGTTCTTC. This sequence joins TRBV11-3 and TRBJ2-1, with a weak D call TRBD2 (5 bases). The CDR3 is 12 amino acids. Germline V gene data show CDR1 as SGHNT and CDR2 as YENEEA. Trimming left V 5 bases short and J 10 bases short, with 12 bases between.

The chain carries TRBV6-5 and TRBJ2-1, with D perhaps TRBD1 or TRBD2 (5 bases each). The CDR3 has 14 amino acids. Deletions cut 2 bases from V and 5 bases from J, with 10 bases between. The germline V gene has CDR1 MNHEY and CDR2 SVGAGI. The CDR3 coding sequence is TGTGCCAGCAGTTACCGGGACCTTGACAATGAGCAGTTCTTC. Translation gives CASSYRDLDNEQFF.

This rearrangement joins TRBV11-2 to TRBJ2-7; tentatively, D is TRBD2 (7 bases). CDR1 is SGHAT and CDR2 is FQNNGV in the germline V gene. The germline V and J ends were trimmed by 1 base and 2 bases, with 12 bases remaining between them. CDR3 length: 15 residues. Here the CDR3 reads CASSLGGGGAYEQYF. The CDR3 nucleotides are TGTGCCAGCAGCTTAGGAGGGGGGGGCGCCTACGAGCAGTACTTC.